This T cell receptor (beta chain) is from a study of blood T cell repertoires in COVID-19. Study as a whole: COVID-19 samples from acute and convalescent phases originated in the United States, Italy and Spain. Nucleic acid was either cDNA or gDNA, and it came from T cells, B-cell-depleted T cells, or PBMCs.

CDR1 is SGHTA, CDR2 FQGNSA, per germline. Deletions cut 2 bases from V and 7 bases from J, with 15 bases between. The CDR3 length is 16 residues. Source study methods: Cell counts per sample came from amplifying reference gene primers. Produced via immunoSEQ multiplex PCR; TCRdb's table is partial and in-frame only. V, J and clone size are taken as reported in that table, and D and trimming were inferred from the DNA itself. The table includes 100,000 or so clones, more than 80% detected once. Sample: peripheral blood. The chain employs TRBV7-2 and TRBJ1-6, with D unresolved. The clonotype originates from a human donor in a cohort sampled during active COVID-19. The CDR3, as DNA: TGTGCCAGCAGCTTAAGAGGATTAGGTCAAAATTCACCCCTCCACTTT. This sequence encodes CASSLRGLGQNSPLHF.